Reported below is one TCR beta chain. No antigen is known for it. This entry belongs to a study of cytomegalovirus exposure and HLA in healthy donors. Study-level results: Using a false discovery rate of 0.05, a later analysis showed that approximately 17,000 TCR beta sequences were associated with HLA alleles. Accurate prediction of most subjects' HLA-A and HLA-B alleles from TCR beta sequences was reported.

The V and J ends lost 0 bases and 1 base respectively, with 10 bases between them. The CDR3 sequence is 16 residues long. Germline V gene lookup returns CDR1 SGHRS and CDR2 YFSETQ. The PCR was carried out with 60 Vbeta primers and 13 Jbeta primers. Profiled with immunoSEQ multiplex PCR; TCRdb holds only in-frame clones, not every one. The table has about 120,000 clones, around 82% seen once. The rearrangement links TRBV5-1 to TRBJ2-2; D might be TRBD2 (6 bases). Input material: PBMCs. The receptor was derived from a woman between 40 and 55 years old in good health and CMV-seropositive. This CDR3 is CASSLARGRNTGELFF. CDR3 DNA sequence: TGCGCCAGCAGCTTGGCCCGGGGGAGGAACACCGGGGAGCTGTTTTTT.